The TCR beta chain described here comes from a study of T cell responses to AZD1222 COVID-19 vaccine. Study-wide results and caveats: Clonal diversity may have been underestimated, and the donors were mostly white British, with more females than males.

Libraries were prepared by immunoSEQ multiplex PCR; TCRdb keeps only in-frame clonotypes and omits some of them. The data show roughly 70,000 clones, around 90% seen once. Concerning this clone itself: The antigen is not known.

The specimen comprised peripheral blood, sampled 28 days after the second dose of the MenACWY control vaccine. The origin of this receptor is an adult who received the MenACWY meningococcal vaccine as a control.

CDR3 sequence (DNA): TGTGCCAGCAGCCCGGGACTCGGCCCTGATACGCAGTATTTT. As protein: CASSPGLGPDTQYF. The chain recombines TRBV11-3 with TRBJ2-3; D is possibly TRBD2 (6 bases). This CDR3 comprises 14 residues. Germline-derived CDR1 and CDR2 are SGHNT and YENEEA. Trimming pared 5 bases from V and 6 bases from J, leaving 15 bases between.